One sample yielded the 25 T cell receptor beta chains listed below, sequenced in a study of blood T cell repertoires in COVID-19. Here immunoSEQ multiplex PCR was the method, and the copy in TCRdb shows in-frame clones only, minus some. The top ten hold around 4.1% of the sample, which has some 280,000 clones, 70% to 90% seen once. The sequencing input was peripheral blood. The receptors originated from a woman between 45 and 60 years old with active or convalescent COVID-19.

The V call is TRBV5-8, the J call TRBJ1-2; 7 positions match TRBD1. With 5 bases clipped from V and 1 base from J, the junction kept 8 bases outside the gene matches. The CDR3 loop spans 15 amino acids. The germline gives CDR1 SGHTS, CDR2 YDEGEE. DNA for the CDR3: TGTGCCAGCAGGCCTCCGGGACAGAGTAACTATGGCTACACCTTC. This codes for CASRPPGQSNYGYTF.

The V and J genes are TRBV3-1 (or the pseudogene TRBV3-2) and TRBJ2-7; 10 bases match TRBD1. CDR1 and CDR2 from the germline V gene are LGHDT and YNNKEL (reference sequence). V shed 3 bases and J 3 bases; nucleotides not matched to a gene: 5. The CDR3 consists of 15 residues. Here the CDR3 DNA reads TGTGCCAGCAGCCAGGTGACAGGGGGCGTCTACGAGCAGTACTTC. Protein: CASSQVTGGVYEQYF.

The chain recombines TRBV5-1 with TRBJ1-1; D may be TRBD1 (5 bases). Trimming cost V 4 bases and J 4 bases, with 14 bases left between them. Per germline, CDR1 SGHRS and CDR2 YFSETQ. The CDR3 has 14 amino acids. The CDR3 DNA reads TGCGCCAGCAGCCCGCAGGGCCCAGTCACTGAAGCTTTCTTT. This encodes CASSPQGPVTEAFF.

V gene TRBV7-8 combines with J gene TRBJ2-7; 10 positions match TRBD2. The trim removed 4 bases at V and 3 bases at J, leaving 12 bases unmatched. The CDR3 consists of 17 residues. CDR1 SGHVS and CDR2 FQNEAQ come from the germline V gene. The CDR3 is CASSSGTSANLLYEQYF. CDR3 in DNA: TGTGCCAGCAGCTCCGGGACTAGCGCGAACCTACTCTACGAGCAGTACTTC. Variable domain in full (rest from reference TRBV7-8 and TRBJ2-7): GAGVSQSPRYKVAKRGQDVALRCDPISGHVSLFWYQQALGQGPEFLTYFQNEAQLDKSGLPSDRFFAERPEGSVSTLKIQRTQQEDSAVYLCASSSGTSANLLYEQYFGPGTRLTVT.

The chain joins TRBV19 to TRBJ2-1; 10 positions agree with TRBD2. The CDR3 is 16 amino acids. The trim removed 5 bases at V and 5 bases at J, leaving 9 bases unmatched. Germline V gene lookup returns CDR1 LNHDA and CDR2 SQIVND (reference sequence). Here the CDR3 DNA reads TGTGCCAGTAGTCTCGCTCCGGGACTAGCGAACAATGAGCAGTTCTTC. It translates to CASSLAPGLANNEQFF. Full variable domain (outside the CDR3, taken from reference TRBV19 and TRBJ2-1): DGGITQSPKYLFRKEGQNVTLSCEQNLNHDAMYWYRQDPGQGLRLIYYSQIVNDFQKGDIAEGYSVSREKKESFPLTVTSAQKNPTAFYLCASSLAPGLANNEQFFGPGTRLTVL.

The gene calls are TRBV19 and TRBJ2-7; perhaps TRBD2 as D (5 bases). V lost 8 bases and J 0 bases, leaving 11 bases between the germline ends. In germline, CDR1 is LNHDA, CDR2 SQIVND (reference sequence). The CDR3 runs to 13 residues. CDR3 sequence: CASARDVSYEQYF. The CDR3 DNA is TGTGCCAGTGCCCGGGATGTCTCCTACGAGCAGTACTTC.

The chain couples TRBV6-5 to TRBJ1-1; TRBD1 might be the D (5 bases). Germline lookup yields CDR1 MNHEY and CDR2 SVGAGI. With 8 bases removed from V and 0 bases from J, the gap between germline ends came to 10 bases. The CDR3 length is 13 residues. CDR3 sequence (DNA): TGTGCCAGCTGGGAGGGGATGAACACTGAAGCTTTCTTT. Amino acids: CASWEGMNTEAFF.

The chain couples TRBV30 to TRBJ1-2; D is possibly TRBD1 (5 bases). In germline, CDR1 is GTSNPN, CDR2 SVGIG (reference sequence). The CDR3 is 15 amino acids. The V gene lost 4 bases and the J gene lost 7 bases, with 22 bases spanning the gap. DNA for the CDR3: TGTGCCTGGAACAGGCCCTGGGAAAGGGGTGGTGGCTACACCTTC. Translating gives CAWNRPWERGGGYTF.

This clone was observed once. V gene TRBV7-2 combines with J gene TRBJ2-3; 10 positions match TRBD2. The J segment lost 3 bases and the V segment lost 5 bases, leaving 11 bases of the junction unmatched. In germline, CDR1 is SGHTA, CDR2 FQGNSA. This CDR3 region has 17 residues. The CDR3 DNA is TGTGCCAGCAGCCCACGGACTAGCGGAATTGGGACAGATACGCAGTATTTT. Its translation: CASSPRTSGIGTDTQYF.

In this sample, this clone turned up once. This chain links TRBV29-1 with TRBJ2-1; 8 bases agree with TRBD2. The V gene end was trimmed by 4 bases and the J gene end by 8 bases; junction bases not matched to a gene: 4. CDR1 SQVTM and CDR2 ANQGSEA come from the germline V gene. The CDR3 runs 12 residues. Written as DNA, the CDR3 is TGCAGCGTTGTTACGGGGGGGGATGAGCAGTTCTTC. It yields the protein CSVVTGGDEQFF.

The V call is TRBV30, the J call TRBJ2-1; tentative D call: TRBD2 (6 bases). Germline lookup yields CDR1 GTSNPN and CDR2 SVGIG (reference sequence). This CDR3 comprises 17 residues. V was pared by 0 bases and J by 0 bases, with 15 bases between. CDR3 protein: CAWSVYGGVRSYNEQFF. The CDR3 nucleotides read TGTGCCTGGAGTGTATACGGCGGGGTACGCTCCTACAATGAGCAGTTCTTC.

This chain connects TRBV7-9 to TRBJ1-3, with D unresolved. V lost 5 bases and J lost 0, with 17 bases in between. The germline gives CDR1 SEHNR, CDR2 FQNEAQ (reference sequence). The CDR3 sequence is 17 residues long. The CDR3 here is CASSPPPWRNSGNTIYF. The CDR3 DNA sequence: TGTGCCAGCAGCCCGCCCCCGTGGCGGAACTCTGGAAACACCATATATTTT.

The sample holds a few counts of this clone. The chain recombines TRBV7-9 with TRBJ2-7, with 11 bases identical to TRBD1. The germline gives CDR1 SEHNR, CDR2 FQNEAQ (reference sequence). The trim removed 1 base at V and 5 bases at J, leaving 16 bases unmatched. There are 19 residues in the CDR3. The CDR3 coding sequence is TGTGCCAGCAGCTTAGGTTTCTCGGGACAGGGGGTGCCTTCCCACGAGCAGTACTTC. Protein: CASSLGFSGQGVPSHEQYF.

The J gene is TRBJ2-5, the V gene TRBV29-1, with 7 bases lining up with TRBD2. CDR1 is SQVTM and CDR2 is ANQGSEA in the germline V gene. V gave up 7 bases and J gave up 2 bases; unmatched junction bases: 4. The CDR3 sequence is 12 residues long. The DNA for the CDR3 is TGCAGCGGGCGACTAGCACAAGAGACCCAGTACTTC. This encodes CSGRLAQETQYF.

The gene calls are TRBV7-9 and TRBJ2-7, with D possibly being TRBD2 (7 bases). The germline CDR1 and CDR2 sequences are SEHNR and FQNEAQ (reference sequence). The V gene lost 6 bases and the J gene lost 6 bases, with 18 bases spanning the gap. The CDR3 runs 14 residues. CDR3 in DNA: TGTGCCAGCAGTTTAAGGGGGGGCAGGCGCGAGCAGTACTTC. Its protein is CASSLRGGRREQYF.

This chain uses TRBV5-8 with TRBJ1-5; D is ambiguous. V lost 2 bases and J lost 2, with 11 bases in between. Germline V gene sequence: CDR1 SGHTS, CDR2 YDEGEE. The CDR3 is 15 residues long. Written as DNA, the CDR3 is TGTGCCAGCAGCTTAGGAGGGCTAGGCAATCAGCCCCAGCATTTT. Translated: CASSLGGLGNQPQHF.

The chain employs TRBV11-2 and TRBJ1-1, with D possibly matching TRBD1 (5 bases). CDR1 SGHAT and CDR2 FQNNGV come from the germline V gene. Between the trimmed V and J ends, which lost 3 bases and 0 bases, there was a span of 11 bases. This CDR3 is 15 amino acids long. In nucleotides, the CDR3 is TGTGCCAGCAGCTTCAGGGATGGGATGAACACTGAAGCTTTCTTT. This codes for CASSFRDGMNTEAFF.

CDR3 in DNA: TGTGCCAGCACCCTGAGGGCCGATAGCAATCAGCCCCAGCATTTT. Residues: CASTLRADSNQPQHF. The chain is built from TRBV6-6 and TRBJ1-5, with D uncertain. From germline, CDR1 is MNHNY and CDR2 SVGAGI (reference sequence). CDR3 size: 15 residues. The V gene lost 7 bases and the J gene lost 0 bases, with 13 bases spanning the gap.

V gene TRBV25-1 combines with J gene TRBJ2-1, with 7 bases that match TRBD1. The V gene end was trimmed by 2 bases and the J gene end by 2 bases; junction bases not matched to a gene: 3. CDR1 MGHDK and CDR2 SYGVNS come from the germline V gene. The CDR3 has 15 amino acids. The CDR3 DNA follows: TGTGCCAGCAGTGAAACAGGGGAAACCTACAATGAGCAGTTCTTC. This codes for CASSETGETYNEQFF. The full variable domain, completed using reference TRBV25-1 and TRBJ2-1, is EADIYQTPRYLVIGTGKKITLECSQTMGHDKMYWYQQDPGMELHLIHYSYGVNSTEKGDLSSESTVSRIRTEHFPLTLESARPSHTSQYLCASSETGETYNEQFFGPGTRLTVL.

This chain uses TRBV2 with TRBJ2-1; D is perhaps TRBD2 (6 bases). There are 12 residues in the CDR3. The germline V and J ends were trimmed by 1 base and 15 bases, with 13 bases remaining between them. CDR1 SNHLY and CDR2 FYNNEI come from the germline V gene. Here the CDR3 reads CASSEGSGRAFF. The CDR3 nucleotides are TGTGCCAGCAGTGAAGGTAGCGGACGAGCGTTCTTC. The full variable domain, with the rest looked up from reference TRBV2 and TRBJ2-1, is EPEVTQTPSHQVTQMGQEVILRCVPISNHLYFYWYRQILGQKVEFLVSFYNNEISEKSEIFDDQFSVERPDGSNFTLKIRSTKLEDSAMYFCASSEGSGRAFFGPGTRLTVL.

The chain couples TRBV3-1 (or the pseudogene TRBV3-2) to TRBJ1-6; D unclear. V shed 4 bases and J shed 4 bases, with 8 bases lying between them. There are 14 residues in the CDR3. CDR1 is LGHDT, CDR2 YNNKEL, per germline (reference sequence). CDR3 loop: CASSLSDYNSPLHF. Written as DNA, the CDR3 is TGTGCCAGCAGCCTGTCAGATTATAATTCACCCCTCCACTTT.

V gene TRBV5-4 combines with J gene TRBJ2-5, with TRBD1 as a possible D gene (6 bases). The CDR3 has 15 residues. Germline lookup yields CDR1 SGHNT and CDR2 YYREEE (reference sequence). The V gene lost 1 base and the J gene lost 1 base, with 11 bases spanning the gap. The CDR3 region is CASSLTGSLQETQYF. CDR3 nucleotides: TGTGCCAGCAGCTTGACAGGGTCCCTCCAAGAGACCCAGTACTTC.

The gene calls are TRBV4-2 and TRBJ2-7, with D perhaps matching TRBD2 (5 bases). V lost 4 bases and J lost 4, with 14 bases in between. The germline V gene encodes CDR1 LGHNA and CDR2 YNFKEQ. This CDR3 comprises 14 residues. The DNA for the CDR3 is TGTGCCAGCAGCCCCAGAGGGAAATCGTACGAGCAGTACTTC. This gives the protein CASSPRGKSYEQYF.

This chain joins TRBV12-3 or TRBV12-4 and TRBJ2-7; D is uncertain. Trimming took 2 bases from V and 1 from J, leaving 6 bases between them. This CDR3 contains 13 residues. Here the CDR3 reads CASSLQASYEQYF. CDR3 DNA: TGTGCCAGCAGTTTACAGGCTTCCTACGAGCAGTACTTC.

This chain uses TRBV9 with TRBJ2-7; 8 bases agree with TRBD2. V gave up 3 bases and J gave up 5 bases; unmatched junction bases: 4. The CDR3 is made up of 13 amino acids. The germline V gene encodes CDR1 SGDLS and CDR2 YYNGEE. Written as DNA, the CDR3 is TGTGCCAGCAGCGGATTCGGGGGGGACGAGCAGTACTTC. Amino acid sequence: CASSGFGGDEQYF.